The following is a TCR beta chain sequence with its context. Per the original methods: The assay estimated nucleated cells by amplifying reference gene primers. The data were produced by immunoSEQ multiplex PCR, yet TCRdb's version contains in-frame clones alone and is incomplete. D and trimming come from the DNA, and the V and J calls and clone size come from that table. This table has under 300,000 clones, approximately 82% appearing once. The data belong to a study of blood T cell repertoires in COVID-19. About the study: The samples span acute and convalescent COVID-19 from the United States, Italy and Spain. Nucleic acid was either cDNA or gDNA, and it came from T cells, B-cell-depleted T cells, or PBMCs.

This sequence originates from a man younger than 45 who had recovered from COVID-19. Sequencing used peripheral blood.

CDR3 sequence reads: CASTLHRENTEAFF. In nucleotides, the CDR3 is TGTGCCAGCACTCTCCACAGGGAGAACACTGAAGCTTTCTTT. The rearrangement joins TRBV6-5 to TRBJ1-1, with D possibly being TRBD1 (6 bases). In germline, CDR1 is MNHEY, CDR2 SVGAGI. The V and J ends lost 7 bases and 1 base respectively, with 13 bases between them. This CDR3 spans 14 amino acids.